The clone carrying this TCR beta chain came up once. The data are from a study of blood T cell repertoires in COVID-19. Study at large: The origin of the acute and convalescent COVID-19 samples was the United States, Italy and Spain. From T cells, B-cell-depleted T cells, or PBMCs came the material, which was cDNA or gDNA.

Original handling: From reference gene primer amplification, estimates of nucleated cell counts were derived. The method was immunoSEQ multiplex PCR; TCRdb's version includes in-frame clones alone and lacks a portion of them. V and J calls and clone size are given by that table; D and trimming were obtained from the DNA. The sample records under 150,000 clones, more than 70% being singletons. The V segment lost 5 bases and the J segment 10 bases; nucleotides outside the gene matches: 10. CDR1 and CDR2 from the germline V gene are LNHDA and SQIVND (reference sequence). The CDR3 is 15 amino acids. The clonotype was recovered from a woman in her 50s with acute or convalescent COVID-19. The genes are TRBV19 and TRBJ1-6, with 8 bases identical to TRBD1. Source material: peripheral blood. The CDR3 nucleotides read TGTGCCAGTAGTTCTAAGCAGGGGGCCGAGTCACCCCTCCACTTT. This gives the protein CASSSKQGAESPLHF.